This TCR beta chain was documented in a study of cytomegalovirus exposure and HLA in healthy donors. Primers for the PCR totalled 60 Vbeta and 13 Jbeta. Sequencing used immunoSEQ multiplex PCR; TCRdb keeps in-frame clones, though not all of them. The data show 100,000 to 150,000 clones, roughly 79% seen once. From germline, CDR1 is LNHDA and CDR2 SQIVND (reference sequence). V was clipped by 5 bases and J by 2 bases; unmatched bases: 6. This CDR3 spans 15 amino acids. The receptor comes from a woman between 45 and 60 years old in good health and CMV-seronegative. The chain links TRBV19 to TRBJ2-3, with 8 bases fitting TRBD1. Sample: PBMCs. The CDR3: CASSPRTGSTDTQYF. In DNA form, the CDR3 reads TGTGCCAGTAGTCCCCGGACAGGGTCCACAGATACGCAGTATTTT.